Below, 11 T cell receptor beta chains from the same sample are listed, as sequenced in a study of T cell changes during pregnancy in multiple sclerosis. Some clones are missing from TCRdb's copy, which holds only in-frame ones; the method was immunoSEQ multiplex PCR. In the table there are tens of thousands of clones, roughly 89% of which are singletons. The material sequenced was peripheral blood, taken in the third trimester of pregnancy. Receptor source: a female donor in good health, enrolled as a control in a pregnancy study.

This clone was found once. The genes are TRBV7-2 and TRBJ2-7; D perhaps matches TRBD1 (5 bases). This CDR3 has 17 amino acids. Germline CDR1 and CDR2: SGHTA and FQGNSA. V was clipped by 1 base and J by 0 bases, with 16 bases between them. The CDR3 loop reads CASSLGTGRASSYEQYF. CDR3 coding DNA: TGTGCCAGCAGCTTAGGGACCGGCAGGGCAAGCTCCTACGAGCAGTACTTC.

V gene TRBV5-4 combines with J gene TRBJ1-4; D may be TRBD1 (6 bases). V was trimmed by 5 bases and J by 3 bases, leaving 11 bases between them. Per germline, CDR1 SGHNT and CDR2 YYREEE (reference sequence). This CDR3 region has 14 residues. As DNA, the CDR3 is TGTGCCAGCAGTCGGTCAGGGGCTAATGAAAAACTGTTTTTT. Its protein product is CASSRSGANEKLFF.

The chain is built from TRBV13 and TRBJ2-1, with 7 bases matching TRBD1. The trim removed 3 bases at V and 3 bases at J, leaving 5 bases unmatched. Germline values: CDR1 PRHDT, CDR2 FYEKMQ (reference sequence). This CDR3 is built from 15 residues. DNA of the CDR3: TGTGCCAGCAGCTTCTCAGGGGGTAACTACAATGAGCAGTTCTTC. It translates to CASSFSGGNYNEQFF.

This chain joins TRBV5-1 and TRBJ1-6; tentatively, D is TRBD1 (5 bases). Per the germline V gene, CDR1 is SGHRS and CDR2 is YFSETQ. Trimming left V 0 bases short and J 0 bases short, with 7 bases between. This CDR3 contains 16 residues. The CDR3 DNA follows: TGCGCCAGCAGCTTGGGCGGGGGCTCCTATAATTCACCCCTCCACTTT. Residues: CASSLGGGSYNSPLHF.

This CDR3 reads CASGARTGDNSPLHF. The CDR3 nucleotides read TGTGCCAGCGGGGCGAGGACAGGGGACAATTCACCCCTCCACTTT. The chain joins TRBV6-1 to TRBJ1-6; TRBD1 aligns across 9 bases. The CDR3 totals 15 residues. The germline V gene has CDR1 MNHNS and CDR2 SASEGT. Trimming took 8 bases from V and 7 from J; bases not matched to a gene: 9.

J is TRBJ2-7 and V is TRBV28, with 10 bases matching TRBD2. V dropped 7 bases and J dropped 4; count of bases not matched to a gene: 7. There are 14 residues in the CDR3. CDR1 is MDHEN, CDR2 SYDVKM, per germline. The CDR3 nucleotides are TGTGCCAGCAATATAGCGGGAGGTCTTTACGAGCAGTACTTC. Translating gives CASNIAGGLYEQYF.

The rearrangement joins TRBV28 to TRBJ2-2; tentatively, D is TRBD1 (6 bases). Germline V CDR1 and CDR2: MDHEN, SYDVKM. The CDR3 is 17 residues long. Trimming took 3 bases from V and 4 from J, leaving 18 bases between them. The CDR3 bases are TGTGCCAGCAGTTTTCAGAGGGGCTCCAGGGGCACCGGGGAGCTGTTTTTT. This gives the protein CASSFQRGSRGTGELFF.

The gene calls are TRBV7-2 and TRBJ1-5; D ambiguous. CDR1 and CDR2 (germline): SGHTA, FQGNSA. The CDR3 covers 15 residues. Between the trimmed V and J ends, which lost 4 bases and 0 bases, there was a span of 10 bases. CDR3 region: CASSSQKNSNQPQHF. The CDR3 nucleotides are TGTGCCAGCAGCTCCCAAAAAAATAGCAATCAGCCCCAGCATTTT.

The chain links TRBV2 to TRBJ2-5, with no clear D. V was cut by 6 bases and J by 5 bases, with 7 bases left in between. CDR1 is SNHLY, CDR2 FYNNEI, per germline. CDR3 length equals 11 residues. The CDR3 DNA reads TGTGCCAGCAGCCGCGCGGAGACCCAGTACTTC. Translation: CASSRAETQYF.

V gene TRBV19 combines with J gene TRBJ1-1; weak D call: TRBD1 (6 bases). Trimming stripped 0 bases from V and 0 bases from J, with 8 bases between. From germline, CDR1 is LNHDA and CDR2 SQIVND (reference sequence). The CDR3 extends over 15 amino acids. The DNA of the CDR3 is TGTGCCAGTAGTATAGACAGGGACATGAACACTGAAGCTTTCTTT. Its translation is CASSIDRDMNTEAFF.

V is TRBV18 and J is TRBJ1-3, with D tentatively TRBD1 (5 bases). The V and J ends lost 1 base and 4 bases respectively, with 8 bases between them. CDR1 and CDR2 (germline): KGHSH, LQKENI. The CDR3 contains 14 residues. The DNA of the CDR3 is TGTGCCAGCTCACCACAGGGGCCGGGAAACACCATATATTTT. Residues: CASSPQGPGNTIYF. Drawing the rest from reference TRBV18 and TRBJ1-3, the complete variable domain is NAGVMQNPRHLVRRRGQEARLRCSPMKGHSHVYWYRQLPEEGLKFMVYLQKENIIDESGMPKERFSAEFPKEGPSILRIQQVVRGDSAAYFCASSPQGPGNTIYFGEGSWLTVV.